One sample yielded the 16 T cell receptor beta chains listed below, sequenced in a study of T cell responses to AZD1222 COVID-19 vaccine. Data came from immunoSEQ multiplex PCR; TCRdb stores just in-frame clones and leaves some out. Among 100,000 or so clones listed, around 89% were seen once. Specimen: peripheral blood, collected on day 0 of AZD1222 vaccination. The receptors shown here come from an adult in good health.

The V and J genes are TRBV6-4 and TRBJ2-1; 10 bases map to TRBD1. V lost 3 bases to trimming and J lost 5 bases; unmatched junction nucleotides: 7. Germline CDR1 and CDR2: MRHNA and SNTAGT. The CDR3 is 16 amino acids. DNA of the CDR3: TGTGCCAGCAGTGAATTTTCGGGACAGGGGAACAATGAGCAGTTCTTC. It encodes CASSEFSGQGNNEQFF.

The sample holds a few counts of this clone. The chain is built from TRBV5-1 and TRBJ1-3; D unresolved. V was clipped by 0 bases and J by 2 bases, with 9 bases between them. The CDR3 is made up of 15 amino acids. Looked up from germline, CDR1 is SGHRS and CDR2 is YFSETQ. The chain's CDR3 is CASSLEMGTGNTIYF. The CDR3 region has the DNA TGCGCCAGCAGCTTGGAAATGGGTACTGGAAACACCATATATTTT.

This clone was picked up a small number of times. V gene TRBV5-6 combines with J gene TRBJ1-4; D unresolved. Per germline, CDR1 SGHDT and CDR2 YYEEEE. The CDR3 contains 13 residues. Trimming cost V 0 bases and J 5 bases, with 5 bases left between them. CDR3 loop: CASSLGGNEKLFF. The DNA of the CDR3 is TGTGCCAGCAGCTTGGGGGGAAATGAAAAACTGTTTTTT. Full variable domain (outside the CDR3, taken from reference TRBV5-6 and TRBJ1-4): DAGVTQSPTHLIKTRGQQVTLRCSPKSGHDTVSWYQQALGQGPQFIFQYYEEEERQRGNFPDRFSGHQFPNYSSELNVNALLLGDSALYLCASSLGGNEKLFFGSGTQLSVL.

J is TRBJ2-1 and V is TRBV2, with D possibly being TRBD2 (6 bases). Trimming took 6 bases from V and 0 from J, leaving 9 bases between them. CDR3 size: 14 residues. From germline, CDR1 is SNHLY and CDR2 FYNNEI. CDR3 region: CASRPGSSYNEQFF. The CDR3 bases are TGTGCCAGCAGACCCGGGAGCTCCTACAATGAGCAGTTCTTC.

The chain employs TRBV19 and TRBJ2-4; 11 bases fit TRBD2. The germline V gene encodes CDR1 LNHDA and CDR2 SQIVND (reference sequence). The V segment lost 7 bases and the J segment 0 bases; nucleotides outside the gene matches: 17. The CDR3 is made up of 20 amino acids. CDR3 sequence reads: CASTPPTRLAGGLAKNIQYF. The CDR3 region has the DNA TGTGCCAGTACCCCTCCGACGCGGCTAGCGGGAGGATTAGCCAAAAACATTCAGTACTTC.

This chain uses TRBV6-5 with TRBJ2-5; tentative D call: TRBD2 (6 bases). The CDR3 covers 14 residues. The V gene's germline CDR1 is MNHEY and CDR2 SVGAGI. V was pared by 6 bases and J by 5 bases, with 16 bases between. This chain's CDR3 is CASSPVEGWETQYF. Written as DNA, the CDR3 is TGTGCCAGCAGCCCCGTGGAGGGATGGGAGACCCAGTACTTC.

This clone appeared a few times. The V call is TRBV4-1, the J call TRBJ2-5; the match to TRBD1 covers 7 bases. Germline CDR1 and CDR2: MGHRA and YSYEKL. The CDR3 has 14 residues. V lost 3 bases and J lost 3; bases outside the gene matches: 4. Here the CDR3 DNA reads TGCGCCAGCAGCCATGGACAGGTGGAAGAGACCCAGTACTTC. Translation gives CASSHGQVEETQYF.

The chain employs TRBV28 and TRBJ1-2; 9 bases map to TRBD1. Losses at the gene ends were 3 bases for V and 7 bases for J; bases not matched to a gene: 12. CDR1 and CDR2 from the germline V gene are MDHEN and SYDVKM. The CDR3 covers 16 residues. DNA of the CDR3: TGTGCCAGCAGTTTGAGCTCGATGGGACAGGGCATTGGCTACACCTTC. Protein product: CASSLSSMGQGIGYTF.

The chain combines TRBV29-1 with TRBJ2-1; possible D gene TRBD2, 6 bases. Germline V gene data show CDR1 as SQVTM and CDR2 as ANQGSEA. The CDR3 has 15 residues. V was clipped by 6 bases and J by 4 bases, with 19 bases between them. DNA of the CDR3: TGCAGCGTGGGGGAGAGCGGGTCTCTATACAATGAGCAGTTCTTC. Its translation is CSVGESGSLYNEQFF.

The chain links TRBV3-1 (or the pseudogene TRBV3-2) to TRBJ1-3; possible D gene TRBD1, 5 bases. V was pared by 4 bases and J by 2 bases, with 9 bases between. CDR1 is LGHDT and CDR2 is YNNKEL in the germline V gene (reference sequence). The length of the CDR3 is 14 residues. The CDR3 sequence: CASSRQTPGNTIYF. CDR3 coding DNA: TGTGCCAGCAGCCGACAGACCCCTGGAAACACCATATATTTT.

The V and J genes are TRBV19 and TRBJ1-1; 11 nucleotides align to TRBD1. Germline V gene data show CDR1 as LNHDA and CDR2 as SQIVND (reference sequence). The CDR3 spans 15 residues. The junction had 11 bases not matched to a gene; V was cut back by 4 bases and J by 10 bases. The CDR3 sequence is CASSTRAGQGAGAFF. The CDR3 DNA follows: TGTGCCAGTAGTACCCGGGCCGGACAGGGGGCAGGAGCTTTCTTT. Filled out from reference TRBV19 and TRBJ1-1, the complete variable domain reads DGGITQSPKYLFRKEGQNVTLSCEQNLNHDAMYWYRQDPGQGLRLIYYSQIVNDFQKGDIAEGYSVSREKKESFPLTVTSAQKNPTAFYLCASSTRAGQGAGAFFGQGTRLTVV.

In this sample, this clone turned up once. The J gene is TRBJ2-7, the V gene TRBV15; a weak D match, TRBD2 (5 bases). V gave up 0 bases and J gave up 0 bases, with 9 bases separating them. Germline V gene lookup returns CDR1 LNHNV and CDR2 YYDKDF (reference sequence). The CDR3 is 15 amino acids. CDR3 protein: CATSREPGSSYEQYF. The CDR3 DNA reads TGTGCCACCAGCAGAGAACCGGGGAGCTCCTACGAGCAGTACTTC. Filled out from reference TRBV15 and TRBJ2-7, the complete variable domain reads DAMVIQNPRYQVTQFGKPVTLSCSQTLNHNVMYWYQQKSSQAPKLLFHYYDKDFNNEADTPDNFQSRRPNTSFCFLDIRSPGLGDTAMYLCATSREPGSSYEQYFGPGTRLTVT.

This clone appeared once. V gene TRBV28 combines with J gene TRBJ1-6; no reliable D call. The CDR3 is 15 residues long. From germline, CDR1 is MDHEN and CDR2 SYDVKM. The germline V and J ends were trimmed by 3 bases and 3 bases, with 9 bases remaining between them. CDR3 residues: CASSFDTNYNSPLHF. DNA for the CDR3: TGTGCCAGCAGTTTTGACACAAACTATAATTCACCCCTCCACTTT.

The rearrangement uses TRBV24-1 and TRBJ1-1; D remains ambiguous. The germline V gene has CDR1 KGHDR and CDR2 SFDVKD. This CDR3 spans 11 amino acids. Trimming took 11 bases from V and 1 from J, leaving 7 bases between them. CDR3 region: CARPGNTEAFF. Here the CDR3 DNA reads TGTGCCAGGCCTGGGAACACTGAAGCTTTCTTT.

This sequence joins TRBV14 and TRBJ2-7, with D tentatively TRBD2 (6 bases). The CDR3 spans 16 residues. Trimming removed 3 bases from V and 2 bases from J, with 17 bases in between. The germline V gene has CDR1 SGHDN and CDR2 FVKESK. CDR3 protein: CASSQITLAPAYEQYF. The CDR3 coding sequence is TGTGCCAGCAGCCAGATCACTCTAGCGCCGGCCTACGAGCAGTACTTC.

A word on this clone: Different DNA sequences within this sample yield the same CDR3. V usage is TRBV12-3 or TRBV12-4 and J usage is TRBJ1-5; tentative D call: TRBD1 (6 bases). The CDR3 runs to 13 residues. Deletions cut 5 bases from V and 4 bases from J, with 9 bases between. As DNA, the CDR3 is TGTGCCAGCAGTCCAACAGGGAATCAGCCCCAGCATTTT. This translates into CASSPTGNQPQHF.